This TCR beta chain was retrieved from a study of control samples from healthy donors and cancer patients. Here immunoSEQ multiplex PCR was the method, and the copy in TCRdb shows in-frame clones only, minus some. The profile shows approximately 83,000 clones, approximately 95% of them singletons. Germline CDR1 is SGHNT and CDR2 is YENEEA. CDR3 length equals 19 residues. V lost 0 bases and J lost 5, with 24 bases in between. The sequencing input was blood. The clonotype was recovered from a woman aged 25 to 39 in good health. The chain employs TRBV11-3 and TRBJ2-3; D is unresolved. CDR3 DNA: TGTGCCAGCAGCTTAGATCGGGTGGCGGCCTACCCATGGAAAGATACGCAGTATTTT. Amino acid sequence: CASSLDRVAAYPWKDTQYF.